This T cell receptor (beta chain) derives from a study of vaccination and CD4 T cells after COVID-19 (dated by TCRdb to between 2021 and 2023). Regarding the complete study: Every convalescent patient had a positive nasal swab PCR test for SARS-CoV-2, with mild disease in 8 to 10 patients and severe disease in one. The cultures were stimulated with overlapping spike peptide pools from SARS-CoV-2 and from the common cold coronaviruses HCoV-NL63, HCoV-OC43 and HCoV-229E. The time from the second vaccine dose to post-vaccine blood sampling had a median of roughly 79 days and ranged from about 14 to 241 days. Control cultures received a CEFX viral epitope pool as the positive control, an HIV-1 Nef peptide pool as the negative control, or no peptide. The spike-specific CD4+ TCR repertoire was compared before and after mRNA vaccination in fewer than eleven COVID-19 convalescent patients and a handful of infection-naive healthy vaccine recipients. The convalescent cohort comprised six males and four females, including two Hispanic individuals, seven Caucasians, two Asians and one multiracial person. Participants got two doses of the Pfizer-BioNTech BNT162b2 vaccine (n=8) or two doses of the Moderna mRNA-1273 vaccine (n=2). Post-COVID blood samples were collected from convalescent patients a median of roughly 100 days after diagnosis, with a range of roughly 35 to 161 days. Overall results and qualifications from the work: Relatively few convalescent patients were included in the study, and early timepoints after natural infection were not analyzed. The median number of SARS-CoV-2-reactive clonotypes rose from around 21 after infection to roughly 38 after vaccination, but the change was not significant. Of the vaccine-specific clones found in convalescent patients, nearly all (304 of 307) were mono-reactive for SARS-CoV-2 spike instead of being cross-reactive with common cold coronaviruses. In convalescent patients, a median roughly 83% of post-vaccine SARS-CoV-2-reactive clones were detected only after vaccination, and vaccine-specific priming was suggested by this finding.

The V and J ends are trimmed by 0 bases and 0 bases, leaving 15 bases between them. From a lookup of the germline V gene (reference sequence), CDR1 and CDR2 are DFQATT and SNEGSKA. The CDR3 has 17 amino acids, counting the end cysteine and phenylalanine. Only the CDR3 DNA is retained, 51 bases long and in frame from the first base. Comment on this clonotype: This clone's antigen is unknown. Within one base of it there is no much larger clone, and no base qualities were kept.

The treatment or condition label corresponds to: approximately nine-day PBMC culture with coronavirus spike peptide pools or control peptides (ViraFEST assay). The ViraFEST assay, used in the study, expanded antigen-specific T cells with peptide pools and then identified the expanded clonotypes through TCR sequencing. The positive SARS-CoV-2 PCR tests of the convalescent patients were dated from March to December 2020, before the Alpha, Beta and Delta variants emerged in the United States. Each well held 2 million to 2.5 million PBMCs cultured with roughly 9.2 ug/ml peptide pools in IMDM containing around 5% human AB serum and approximately 10 IU/ml IL-2. Half of the culture medium was replaced with fresh IL-2-containing medium on days 3 and 7. After roughly nine days of culture, CD4+ T cells were isolated by negative selection using the EasySep CD4+ T cell isolation kit. Ficoll-Paque Plus gradient centrifugation was used to isolate PBMCs from whole blood, and the isolated PBMCs were then either used fresh or cryopreserved at -140C. Each culture condition was generally run in triplicate wells.

Library preparation was by PCR. TCR sequencing of DNA from cultured CD4+ T cells used the Oncomine TCR Beta short-read assay at the Johns Hopkins FTIC core. The QIAamp micro DNA kit was used to extract genomic DNA from the cultured CD4+ T cells. Oncomine TCR Beta libraries made from cultured CD4+ T cells were pooled using unique dual indexes and sequenced on an Illumina iSeq 100. The original pipeline was this. Non-productive sequences were removed, and CDR3s that did not start with C, did not end with F or W, or were shorter than 7 amino acids were discarded. The MANAFEST web application was used to identify antigen-specific clonotypes by comparing peptide-stimulated wells against reference wells and other culture wells. For a clone to be called positive, the clone needed an FDR below 0.05, an odds ratio above 5, and a productive frequency above 0.1% in at least two of three replicate wells. Cross-reactive clonotypes were defined as significantly expanded in both SARS-CoV-2 spike wells and at least one common cold coronavirus spike condition. Levenshtein distances (stringdist) and unrooted phylogenetic trees (ape) in R version 3.6.1 were used to assess CDR3 homology. Clones were called with MiXCR by TCRdb after fastp trimmed the public reads at Q25, and only in-frame beta chains were retained. Each CDR3 protein gets just one entry, which takes the most common genes and DNA from the rows behind it. What appears here as the V and J calls and clone size reflects TCRdb's work, not the paper's. The sample table lists about 7,800 distinct CDR3 sequences, about 54% of them with a count of one. The top ten clonotypes cover 32% of the sample.

The sample was CD4+ T cells from blood, cultured in vitro. The chain is made from TRBV20-1 and TRBJ1-3, with TRBD1 as a weak D call on 5 bases. This sequence was found in a human donor who had recovered from COVID-19. The CDR3 has the sequence CSARDLQGDSSGNTIYF. The DNA sequence is TGCAGTGCTAGAGATTTGCAGGGCGATTCCTCTGGAAACACCATATATTTT.